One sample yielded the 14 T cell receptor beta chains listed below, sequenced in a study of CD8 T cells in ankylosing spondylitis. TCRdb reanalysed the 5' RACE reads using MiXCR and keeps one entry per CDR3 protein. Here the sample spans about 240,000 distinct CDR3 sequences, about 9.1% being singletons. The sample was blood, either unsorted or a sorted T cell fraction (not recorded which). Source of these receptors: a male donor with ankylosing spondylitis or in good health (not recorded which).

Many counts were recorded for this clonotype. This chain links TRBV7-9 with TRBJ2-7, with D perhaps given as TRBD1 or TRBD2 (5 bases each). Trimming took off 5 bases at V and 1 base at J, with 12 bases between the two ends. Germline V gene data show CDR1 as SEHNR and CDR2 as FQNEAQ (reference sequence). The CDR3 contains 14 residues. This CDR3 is CASSPEGWSYEQYF. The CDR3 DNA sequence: TGTGCCAGCAGCCCCGAGGGGTGGTCCTACGAGCAGTACTTC.

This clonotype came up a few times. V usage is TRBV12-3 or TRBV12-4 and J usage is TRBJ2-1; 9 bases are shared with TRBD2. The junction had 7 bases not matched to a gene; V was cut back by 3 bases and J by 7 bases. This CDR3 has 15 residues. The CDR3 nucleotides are TGTGCCAGCAGTTTTAGGGCGGGGGGGTGGAATGAGCAGTTCTTC. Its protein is CASSFRAGGWNEQFF.

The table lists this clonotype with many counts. CDR3 sequence: CASSVEVSSYNEQFF. CDR3 coding DNA: TGTGCCAGCAGCGTAGAGGTGAGCTCCTACAATGAGCAGTTCTTC. The chain employs TRBV9 and TRBJ2-1; D remains unclear. Deletions cut 0 bases from V and 0 bases from J, with 7 bases between. Germline assignment: CDR1 SGDLS and CDR2 YYNGEE. The CDR3 has 15 residues.

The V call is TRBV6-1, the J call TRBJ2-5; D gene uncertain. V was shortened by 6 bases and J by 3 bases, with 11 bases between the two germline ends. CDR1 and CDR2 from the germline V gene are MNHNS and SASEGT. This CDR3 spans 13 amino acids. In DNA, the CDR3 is TGTGCCAGCAGCGCGATGGGCGAAGAGACCCAGTACTTC. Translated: CASSAMGEETQYF.

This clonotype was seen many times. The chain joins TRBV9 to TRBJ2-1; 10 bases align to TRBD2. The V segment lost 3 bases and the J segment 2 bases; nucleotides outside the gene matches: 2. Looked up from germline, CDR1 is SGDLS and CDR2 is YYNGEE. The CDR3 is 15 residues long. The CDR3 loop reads CASSGLAGAYNEQFF. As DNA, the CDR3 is TGTGCCAGCAGCGGTCTAGCGGGGGCCTACAATGAGCAGTTCTTC.

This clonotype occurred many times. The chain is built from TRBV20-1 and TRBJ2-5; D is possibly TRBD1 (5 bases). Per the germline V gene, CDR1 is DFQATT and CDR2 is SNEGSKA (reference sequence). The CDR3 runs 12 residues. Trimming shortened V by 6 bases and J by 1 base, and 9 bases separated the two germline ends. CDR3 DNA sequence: TGCAGTGCCACGACAGCCCAAGAGACCCAGTACTTC. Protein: CSATTAQETQYF.

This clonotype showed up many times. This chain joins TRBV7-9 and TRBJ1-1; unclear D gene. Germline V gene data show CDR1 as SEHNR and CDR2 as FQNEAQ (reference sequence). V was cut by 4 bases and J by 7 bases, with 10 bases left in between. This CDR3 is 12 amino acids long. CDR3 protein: CASSSVTLEAFF. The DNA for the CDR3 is TGTGCCAGCAGCTCAGTGACACTTGAAGCTTTCTTT.

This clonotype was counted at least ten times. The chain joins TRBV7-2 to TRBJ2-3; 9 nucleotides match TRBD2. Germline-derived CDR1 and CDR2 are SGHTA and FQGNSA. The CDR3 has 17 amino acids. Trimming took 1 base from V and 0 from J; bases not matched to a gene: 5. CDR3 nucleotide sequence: TGTGCCAGCAGCTTAGTGTCCGGACTAGCGAGCACAGATACGCAGTATTTT. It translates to CASSLVSGLASTDTQYF.

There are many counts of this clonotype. CDR3 nucleotide sequence: TGCGCCAGCAGCTTGTCCGGAAAGGGACAGGCGGTGGGAGAGCAGTTCTTC. As protein: CASSLSGKGQAVGEQFF. This rearrangement joins TRBV5-1 to TRBJ2-1, with 8 bases matching TRBD1. The CDR3 sequence is 17 residues long. V lost 1 base and J lost 10; bases outside the gene matches: 16. CDR1 is SGHRS, CDR2 YFSETQ, per germline.

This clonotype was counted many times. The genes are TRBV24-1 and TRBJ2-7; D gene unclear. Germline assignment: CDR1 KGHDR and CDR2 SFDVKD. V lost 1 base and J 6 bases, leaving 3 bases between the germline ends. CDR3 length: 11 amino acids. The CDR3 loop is CATSDFSEQYF. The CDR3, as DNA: TGTGCCACCAGTGATTTCAGCGAGCAGTACTTC.

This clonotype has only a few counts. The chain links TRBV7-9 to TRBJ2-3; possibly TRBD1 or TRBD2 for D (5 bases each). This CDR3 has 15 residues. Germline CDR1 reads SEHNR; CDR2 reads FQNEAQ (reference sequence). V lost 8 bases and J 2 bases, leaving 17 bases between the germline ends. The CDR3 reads CASAPGQGFTDTQYF. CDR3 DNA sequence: TGTGCCAGCGCCCCGGGGCAGGGATTCACAGATACGCAGTATTTT.

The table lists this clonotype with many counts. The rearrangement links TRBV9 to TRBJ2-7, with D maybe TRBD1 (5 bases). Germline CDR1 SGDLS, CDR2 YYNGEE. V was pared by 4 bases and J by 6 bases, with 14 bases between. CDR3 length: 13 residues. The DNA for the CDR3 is TGTGCCAGCAGCACCCACACAGGCACCGAGCAGTACTTC. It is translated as CASSTHTGTEQYF.

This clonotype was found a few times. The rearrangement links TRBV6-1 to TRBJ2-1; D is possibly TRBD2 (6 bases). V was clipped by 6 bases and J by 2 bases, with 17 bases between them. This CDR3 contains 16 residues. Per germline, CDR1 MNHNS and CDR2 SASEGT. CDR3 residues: CASSLKGGDPYNEQFF. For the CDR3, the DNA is TGTGCCAGCAGCCTAAAGGGCGGGGACCCCTACAATGAGCAGTTCTTC.

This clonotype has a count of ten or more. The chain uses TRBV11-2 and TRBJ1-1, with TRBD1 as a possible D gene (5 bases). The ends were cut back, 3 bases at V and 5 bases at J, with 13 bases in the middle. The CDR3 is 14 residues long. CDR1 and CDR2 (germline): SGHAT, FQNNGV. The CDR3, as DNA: TGTGCCAGCAGCTTTCCAGGGACGCGGACTGAAGCTTTCTTT. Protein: CASSFPGTRTEAFF. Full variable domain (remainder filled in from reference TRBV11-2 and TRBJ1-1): EAGVAQSPRYKIIEKRQSVAFWCNPISGHATLYWYQQILGQGPKLLIQFQNNGVVDDSQLPKDRFSAERLKGVDSTLKIQPAKLEDSAVYLCASSFPGTRTEAFFGQGTRLTVV.